The 30 T cell receptor beta chains presented below share a single source sample, sequenced in a study of blood T cell repertoires in COVID-19. Only in-frame clones appear in the TCRdb table, and some are missing; sequencing was by immunoSEQ multiplex PCR. The data contain approximately 60,000 clones, 78% of them seen just once; the ten biggest clones take up approximately 14%. The source material was peripheral blood. These receptors came from a man in his 60s with COVID-19, enrolled during active disease.

The rearrangement uses TRBV6-4 and TRBJ2-1, with 12 positions matching TRBD2. The CDR3 consists of 19 residues. CDR1 and CDR2 from the germline V gene are MRHNA and SNTAGT. Trimming cost V 6 bases and J 1 base; bases outside gene matches: 13. CDR3 bases: TGTGCCAGCAGATCGACTAGCGGGAGAGGGGGGGGGTCCTACAATGAGCAGTTCTTC. Protein product: CASRSTSGRGGGSYNEQFF.

A few counts support this clone. The chain couples TRBV18 to TRBJ2-1; D is undetermined. The CDR3 is made up of 14 amino acids. Germline V gene lookup returns CDR1 KGHSH and CDR2 LQKENI. Trimming shortened V by 0 bases and J by 3 bases, and 6 bases separated the two germline ends. The CDR3 sequence: CASSPPYSYNEQFF. As DNA, the CDR3 is TGTGCCAGCTCACCACCGTATAGCTACAATGAGCAGTTCTTC.

CDR3 loop: CASSDPAGHTQYF. CDR3 sequence (DNA): TGCGCCAGCAGTGACCCCGCGGGCCATACGCAGTATTTT. The genes are TRBV10-1 and TRBJ2-3, with D possibly TRBD2 on 5 matching bases. In germline, CDR1 is WNHNN, CDR2 SYGVQD (reference sequence). V was cut by 3 bases and J by 7 bases, with 11 bases left in between. The CDR3 runs 13 residues.

This chain uses TRBV5-4 with TRBJ2-7; 10 bases line up with TRBD1. CDR3 length equals 14 residues. Germline CDR1 SGHNT, CDR2 YYREEE (reference sequence). The V and J ends lost 0 bases and 4 bases, in that order; junction bases with no gene match: 1. Written as DNA, the CDR3 is TGTGCCAGCAGCTTGGGGACAGGGGGGTACGAGCAGTACTTC. Amino acid sequence: CASSLGTGGYEQYF.

V and J are TRBV6-5 and TRBJ2-7, with no clear D. The ends were cut back, 5 bases at V and 0 bases at J, with 14 bases in the middle. Germline CDR1 MNHEY, CDR2 SVGAGI. The CDR3 is 15 residues long. The CDR3 is CASSPRRSHSYEQYF. The CDR3 nucleotides are TGTGCCAGCAGTCCACGGCGGTCGCACTCCTACGAGCAGTACTTC.

The chain employs TRBV4-1 and TRBJ1-1; TRBD1 might be the D (6 bases). The V and J ends lost 4 bases and 6 bases respectively, with 21 bases between them. The CDR3 extends over 16 amino acids. From germline, CDR1 is MGHRA and CDR2 YSYEKL. CDR3 protein: CASSPISTLRGPEAFF. CDR3 DNA: TGCGCCAGCAGCCCTATATCAACTCTCAGGGGCCCTGAAGCTTTCTTT.

The chain combines TRBV10-2 with TRBJ1-2, with a tentative D call TRBD1 (6 bases). CDR3 length equals 14 residues. Germline CDR1 reads WSHSY; CDR2 reads SAAADI. The germline V and J ends were trimmed by 4 bases and 6 bases, with 15 bases remaining between them. CDR3 DNA: TGCGCCAGCAGTGGGACAGATAGATCCGATGGCTACACCTTC. Its protein product is CASSGTDRSDGYTF.

This rearrangement joins TRBV5-5 to TRBJ2-7; a weak D match, TRBD1 (6 bases). Germline lookup yields CDR1 SGHKS and CDR2 YYEKEE (reference sequence). V lost 6 bases and J lost 9, with 19 bases in between. The CDR3 has 13 amino acids. The CDR3 nucleotides read TGTGCCAGCAATCCCAAGGGGGAGTGGCGGCAGTACTTC. Its protein is CASNPKGEWRQYF. Combining the CDR3 with reference TRBV5-5 and TRBJ2-7 gives the whole variable domain DAGVTQSPTHLIKTRGQQVTLRCSPISGHKSVSWYQQVLGQGPQFIFQYYEKEERGRGNFPDRFSARQFPNYSSELNVNALLLGDSALYLCASNPKGEWRQYFGPGTRLTVT.

V gene TRBV2 combines with J gene TRBJ1-3; D call uncertain. The CDR3 has 14 residues. Per the germline V gene, CDR1 is SNHLY and CDR2 is FYNNEI. V lost 1 base and J 8 bases, leaving 12 bases between the germline ends. As DNA, the CDR3 is TGTGCCAGCAGTGAAGGCCCTGCGGGATACACCATATATTTT. Its translation: CASSEGPAGYTIYF.

V is TRBV5-1 and J is TRBJ2-7; TRBD1 is a possible D gene (6 bases). V was cut by 4 bases and J by 2 bases, with 13 bases left in between. Germline V gives CDR1 SGHRS, CDR2 YFSETQ. The CDR3 sequence is 14 residues long. The CDR3 loop reads CASSPGTLTYEQYF. The DNA of the CDR3 is TGCGCCAGCAGCCCAGGGACACTGACCTACGAGCAGTACTTC.

The chain links TRBV7-3 to TRBJ2-1, with 8 bases matching TRBD2. Germline V gene lookup returns CDR1 SGHTA and CDR2 FQGTGA. The CDR3 contains 15 residues. With 5 bases clipped from V and 6 bases from J, the junction kept 9 bases outside the gene matches. CDR3 sequence reads: CASSPQSGGLNEQFF. In nucleotides, the CDR3 is TGTGCCAGCAGCCCTCAGTCGGGGGGGCTCAATGAGCAGTTCTTC.

This clone has a handful of counts. The chain combines TRBV30 with TRBJ2-1; 9 bases match TRBD1. This CDR3 is built from 11 residues. V lost 4 bases to trimming and J lost 12 bases; unmatched junction nucleotides: 4. Per the germline V gene, CDR1 is GTSNPN and CDR2 is SVGIG (reference sequence). CDR3 loop: CAWKLGQGQFF. The CDR3 nucleotides are TGTGCCTGGAAGTTGGGACAGGGGCAGTTCTTC.

J is TRBJ2-7 and V is TRBV6-7; possible D gene TRBD2, 5 bases. TRBV6-7 is annotated as an ORF whose role is uncertain. This CDR3 comprises 15 residues. Trimming shortened V by 2 bases and J by 2 bases, and 13 bases separated the two germline ends. CDR3 in amino acids: CASSYGPGVTYEQYF. In nucleotides, the CDR3 is TGTGCCAGCAGTTACGGGCCCGGGGTGACCTACGAGCAGTACTTC.

In nucleotides, the CDR3 is TGTGCCAGCAGTGGACAGTCCTACGAGCAGTACTTC. Its translation is CASSGQSYEQYF. V usage is TRBV12-3 or TRBV12-4 and J usage is TRBJ2-7; possible D gene TRBD1, 6 bases. V lost 5 bases and J 1 base, leaving 6 bases between the germline ends. The CDR3 length is 12 residues.

V is TRBV12-3 or TRBV12-4 and J is TRBJ2-3, with 12 bases lining up with TRBD2. V shed 4 bases and J 14 bases; nucleotides not matched to a gene: 4. The CDR3 is made up of 12 amino acids. The CDR3 loop is CASSYGLAGLYF. The CDR3 DNA sequence: TGTGCCAGCAGTTACGGACTAGCGGGGTTGTATTTT.

The V and J genes are TRBV6-5 and TRBJ1-6; 7 bases line up with TRBD1. The CDR3 extends over 14 amino acids. Trimming removed 6 bases from V and 7 bases from J; junction bases left unmatched: 6. The germline CDR1 and CDR2 sequences are MNHEY and SVGAGI. This CDR3 reads CASRVQGLNSPLHF. The DNA for the CDR3 is TGTGCCAGCAGGGTACAGGGGTTAAATTCACCCCTCCACTTT.

The chain is built from TRBV5-4 and TRBJ2-3; 12 bases are a match to TRBD1. CDR3 length: 18 residues. CDR1 is SGHNT and CDR2 is YYREEE in the germline V gene (reference sequence). Germline trimming cut 3 bases from V and 1 base from J; bases unmatched to any gene: 9. CDR3 amino acids: CASSSPGQGAPGTDTQYF. CDR3 nucleotide sequence: TGTGCCAGCAGCTCACCGGGACAGGGGGCGCCTGGCACAGATACGCAGTATTTT. The complete variable domain, with remaining parts taken from reference TRBV5-4 and TRBJ2-3, reads ETGVTQSPTHLIKTRGQQVTLRCSSQSGHNTVSWYQQALGQGPQFIFQYYREEENGRGNFPPRFSGLQFPNYSSELNVNALELDDSALYLCASSSPGQGAPGTDTQYFGPGTRLTVL.

V is TRBV20-1 and J is TRBJ2-7; possibly TRBD2 for D (6 bases). The CDR3 extends over 11 amino acids. V was clipped by 3 bases and J by 6 bases, with 9 bases between them. Germline V gene data show CDR1 as DFQATT and CDR2 as SNEGSKA (reference sequence). CDR3 DNA: TGCAGTGCTAGCGGGAGAGGCGAGCAGTACTTC. Its translation: CSASGRGEQYF.

The chain joins TRBV3-1 (or the pseudogene TRBV3-2) to TRBJ2-1; TRBD2 aligns across 16 bases. CDR3 length: 18 residues. Germline lookup yields CDR1 LGHDT and CDR2 YNNKEL (reference sequence). Germline trimming cut 0 bases from V and 7 bases from J; bases unmatched to any gene: 6. In nucleotides, the CDR3 is TGTGCCAGCAGCCAAGATGCGGGACTAGCGGGGGGGCTGAATGAGCAGTTCTTC. Translating it yields CASSQDAGLAGGLNEQFF.

The V gene is TRBV7-9, the J gene TRBJ2-7, with unresolved D. Germline V gene lookup returns CDR1 SEHNR and CDR2 FQNEAQ (reference sequence). The CDR3 is 16 residues long. V was pared by 3 bases and J by 2 bases, with 17 bases between. CDR3 region: CASSFSSRIRAYEQYF. The CDR3 DNA is TGTGCCAGCAGCTTCTCCTCTCGCATTCGGGCCTACGAGCAGTACTTC. Full variable domain (outside the CDR3, taken from reference TRBV7-9 and TRBJ2-7): DTGVSQNPRHKITKRGQNVTFRCDPISEHNRLYWYRQTLGQGPEFLTYFQNEAQLEKSRLLSDRFSAERPKGSFSTLEIQRTEQGDSAMYLCASSFSSRIRAYEQYFGPGTRLTVT.

This chain's CDR3 is CASRIQGADTQYF. The CDR3 region has the DNA TGTGCCAGCAGAATACAGGGGGCAGATACGCAGTATTTT. The chain is built from TRBV25-1 and TRBJ2-3; 8 bases are shared with TRBD1. Per the germline V gene, CDR1 is MGHDK and CDR2 is SYGVNS. After removal of 6 bases from V and 4 bases from J, the junction contained 3 bases not matched to a gene. The CDR3 spans 13 residues.

The gene calls are TRBV2 and TRBJ2-3; D possibly corresponds to TRBD1 (5 bases). V was pared by 3 bases and J by 5 bases, with 9 bases between. CDR1 SNHLY and CDR2 FYNNEI come from the germline V gene. There are 13 residues in the CDR3. CDR3 in DNA: TGTGCCAGCAGTGACAGGGTCGGAGATACGCAGTATTTT. Encoded protein: CASSDRVGDTQYF.

The V and J genes are TRBV27 and TRBJ1-5; no firm D call. Germline V gives CDR1 MNHEY, CDR2 SMNVEV (reference sequence). V was trimmed by 5 bases and J by 1 base, leaving 15 bases between them. The CDR3 is 16 amino acids. CDR3: CASSPVRSPSNQPQHF. CDR3 sequence (DNA): TGTGCCAGCAGTCCTGTCCGGTCACCCAGCAATCAGCCCCAGCATTTT.

V usage is TRBV29-1 and J usage is TRBJ2-2; possible D gene TRBD1, 6 bases. The CDR3 consists of 13 residues. The V end was cut by 6 bases, the J end by 4 bases, with 12 bases between. Germline V gene lookup returns CDR1 SQVTM and CDR2 ANQGSEA. CDR3 region: CSVGRGSTGELFF. Written as DNA, the CDR3 is TGCAGCGTGGGCAGGGGTTCCACCGGGGAGCTGTTTTTT.

This rearrangement joins TRBV6-1 to TRBJ1-5; possible D gene TRBD1, 6 bases. Trimming cost V 2 bases and J 7 bases, with 12 bases left between them. The CDR3 contains 14 residues. Germline V lookup: CDR1 MNHNS, CDR2 SASEGT. In DNA form, the CDR3 reads TGTGCCAGCAGTGAATTTGGGGGCAGGCAGCCCCAGCATTTT. The encoded protein is CASSEFGGRQPQHF.

V is TRBV4-1 and J is TRBJ1-6; 7 bases fit TRBD1. Germline V gives CDR1 MGHRA, CDR2 YSYEKL. The CDR3 is 22 residues long. Trimming at V came to 0 bases and at J to 0 bases, leaving 17 bases not matched to a gene. The CDR3: CASSQDRVTGLFRSSYNSPLHF. CDR3 sequence (DNA): TGCGCCAGCAGCCAAGATCGGGTGACAGGGTTGTTCCGGAGCTCCTATAATTCACCCCTCCACTTT.

In this sample, this clone is medium-sized (0.01 to 0.1%). The junction does not match germline at one end; this may be a read error. DNA of the CDR3: TGTGCCAGCACCTTGATCCGACTAGGAGGGGCCGGGGAGCTGTTTTTT. It encodes CASTLIRLGGAGELFF. This chain connects TRBV5-6 to TRBJ2-2; D perhaps matches TRBD2 (6 bases). Germline CDR1 SGHDT, CDR2 YYEEEE. There are 16 residues in the CDR3.

The V and J genes are TRBV5-1 and TRBJ2-2; 7 positions match TRBD2. CDR1 SGHRS and CDR2 YFSETQ come from the germline V gene. CDR3 length equals 15 residues. The V gene end was trimmed by 4 bases and the J gene end by 6 bases; junction bases not matched to a gene: 9. The CDR3 DNA reads as TGCGCCAGCAGCAAAGTAGGGAGGGAAGCCGGGGAGCTGTTTTTT. This translates into CASSKVGREAGELFF.

The J gene is TRBJ2-7, the V gene TRBV7-2; unclear D gene. Germline CDR1 is SGHTA and CDR2 is FQGNSA. This CDR3 spans 15 amino acids. The germline V and J ends were trimmed by 5 bases and 0 bases, with 14 bases remaining between them. The CDR3 protein is CASSRTPGSSYEQYF. The CDR3, as DNA: TGTGCCAGCAGCCGCACCCCCGGTAGCTCCTACGAGCAGTACTTC.

The CDR3 here is CASRGTGNTEAFF. CDR3 coding DNA: TGTGCCAGCAGGGGAACAGGGAACACTGAAGCTTTCTTT. V and J are TRBV28 and TRBJ1-1; tentative D call: TRBD1 (5 bases). The germline gives CDR1 MDHEN, CDR2 SYDVKM. V lost 6 bases to trimming and J lost 1 base, with 9 bases between them. This CDR3 is 13 amino acids long.